This T cell receptor beta chain was documented in a study of OX40 agonist ivuxolimab in advanced cancers. Background on the whole study: Ivuxolimab, which targeted the costimulatory receptor OX40 (CD134), was an agonistic, fully human IgG2 monoclonal antibody. Intravenous ivuxolimab was administered to patients every 2 weeks at six dose levels: 0.01, 0.1, 0.3, 1.5, 3 and 10 mg/kg. Of the approximately 54 patients in dose escalation, 19 had hepatocellular carcinoma, some 15 had melanoma, 9 had renal cell carcinoma and 9 had head and neck cancer. The dose-escalation cohort was around 84% male with a mean age of roughly 62 years, ranging from roughly 20 to 85. Patients were allowed to have had prior anti-PD-1, anti-PD-L1 or anti-CTLA-4 therapy, and 40% of the dose-escalation patients had previously received checkpoint inhibitors. Partial responses occurred in three dose-escalation patients, of whom one had hepatocellular carcinoma and two had cutaneous melanoma. Peripheral TCRbeta sequencing aimed to test whether ivuxolimab altered TCR sequence diversity and caused clonal T-cell expansion. The paper describes the monotherapy dose-escalation part (N ≈ 52 patients) of the phase I trial of ivuxolimab.

Patients with autoimmune disease history or receiving systemic immunosuppression were excluded from the trial. Peripheral blood for TCR sequencing was drawn from every dose cohort at baseline, at cycle 4 day 1 and at cycle 7 day 1. The samples were taken from a phase I, first-in-human, multicenter, open-label dose-escalation trial of ivuxolimab. Adults with locally advanced or metastatic head and neck squamous cell, hepatocellular, melanoma or renal cell carcinoma were enrolled in the trial. Before TCR sequencing, CD4+ and CD8+ T cells were separately sorted from peripheral blood. Genomic DNA was isolated from the sorted cells so that the TCRbeta CDR3 region could be sequenced. The immunoSEQ Assay was used for sequencing of TCRbeta CDR3 regions. This immuneACCESS table, as held by TCRdb, lists in-frame sequences with V and J called but not all clones. Of the missing ones, under half trace to an unresolved V gene in checked studies; the others have no known cause. For this sample there are more than 50,000 clones; about nine tenths appear just once. 2% to 2.5% of the sample is held by the ten biggest clonotypes.

CDR1 is given as SEHNR and CDR2 as FQNEAQ, both from the germline V gene (reference sequence). Trimming at the junction amounts to 3 bases on V and 2 bases on J, and the germline ends lie 7 bases apart. Including cysteine and phenylalanine, the CDR3 has 14 amino acids. This entry keeps only the CDR3 DNA: 42 bases, framed from base 1. This clone was picked up a small number of times. The antigen this receptor binds is unknown. Base qualities were left out, and no much larger clone turns up one base away. Overall study outcomes, separate from this receptor: Which antigens the clonally expanded peripheral T cells were specific for was not determined. After ivuxolimab, more expanded clones were found on average in CD8+ T cells than in CD4+ T cells. Low levels of normalized T-cell clonal expansion were also seen in some nonresponding patients. At doses of 0.1 to 3.0 mg/kg, clonal expansion of both CD4+ and CD8+ blood T cells was observed from baseline to week 6. In the 0.1-3.0 mg/kg groups, partial responders had among the lowest normalized peripheral clonal expansion, particularly in CD8+ T cells.

The sequence joins TRBV7-9 to TRBJ2-2; the D gene lacks a confident call. The specimen comprised CD4+ or CD8+ T cells sorted from blood, sampled in a trial of the OX40 agonist ivuxolimab. The receptor was isolated from an adult with an advanced solid tumor such as melanoma, head and neck, liver or kidney cancer. The DNA sequence reads TGTGCCAGCAGCTTGCAGTTTAACACCGGGGAGCTGTTTTTT. This codes for CASSLQFNTGELFF.